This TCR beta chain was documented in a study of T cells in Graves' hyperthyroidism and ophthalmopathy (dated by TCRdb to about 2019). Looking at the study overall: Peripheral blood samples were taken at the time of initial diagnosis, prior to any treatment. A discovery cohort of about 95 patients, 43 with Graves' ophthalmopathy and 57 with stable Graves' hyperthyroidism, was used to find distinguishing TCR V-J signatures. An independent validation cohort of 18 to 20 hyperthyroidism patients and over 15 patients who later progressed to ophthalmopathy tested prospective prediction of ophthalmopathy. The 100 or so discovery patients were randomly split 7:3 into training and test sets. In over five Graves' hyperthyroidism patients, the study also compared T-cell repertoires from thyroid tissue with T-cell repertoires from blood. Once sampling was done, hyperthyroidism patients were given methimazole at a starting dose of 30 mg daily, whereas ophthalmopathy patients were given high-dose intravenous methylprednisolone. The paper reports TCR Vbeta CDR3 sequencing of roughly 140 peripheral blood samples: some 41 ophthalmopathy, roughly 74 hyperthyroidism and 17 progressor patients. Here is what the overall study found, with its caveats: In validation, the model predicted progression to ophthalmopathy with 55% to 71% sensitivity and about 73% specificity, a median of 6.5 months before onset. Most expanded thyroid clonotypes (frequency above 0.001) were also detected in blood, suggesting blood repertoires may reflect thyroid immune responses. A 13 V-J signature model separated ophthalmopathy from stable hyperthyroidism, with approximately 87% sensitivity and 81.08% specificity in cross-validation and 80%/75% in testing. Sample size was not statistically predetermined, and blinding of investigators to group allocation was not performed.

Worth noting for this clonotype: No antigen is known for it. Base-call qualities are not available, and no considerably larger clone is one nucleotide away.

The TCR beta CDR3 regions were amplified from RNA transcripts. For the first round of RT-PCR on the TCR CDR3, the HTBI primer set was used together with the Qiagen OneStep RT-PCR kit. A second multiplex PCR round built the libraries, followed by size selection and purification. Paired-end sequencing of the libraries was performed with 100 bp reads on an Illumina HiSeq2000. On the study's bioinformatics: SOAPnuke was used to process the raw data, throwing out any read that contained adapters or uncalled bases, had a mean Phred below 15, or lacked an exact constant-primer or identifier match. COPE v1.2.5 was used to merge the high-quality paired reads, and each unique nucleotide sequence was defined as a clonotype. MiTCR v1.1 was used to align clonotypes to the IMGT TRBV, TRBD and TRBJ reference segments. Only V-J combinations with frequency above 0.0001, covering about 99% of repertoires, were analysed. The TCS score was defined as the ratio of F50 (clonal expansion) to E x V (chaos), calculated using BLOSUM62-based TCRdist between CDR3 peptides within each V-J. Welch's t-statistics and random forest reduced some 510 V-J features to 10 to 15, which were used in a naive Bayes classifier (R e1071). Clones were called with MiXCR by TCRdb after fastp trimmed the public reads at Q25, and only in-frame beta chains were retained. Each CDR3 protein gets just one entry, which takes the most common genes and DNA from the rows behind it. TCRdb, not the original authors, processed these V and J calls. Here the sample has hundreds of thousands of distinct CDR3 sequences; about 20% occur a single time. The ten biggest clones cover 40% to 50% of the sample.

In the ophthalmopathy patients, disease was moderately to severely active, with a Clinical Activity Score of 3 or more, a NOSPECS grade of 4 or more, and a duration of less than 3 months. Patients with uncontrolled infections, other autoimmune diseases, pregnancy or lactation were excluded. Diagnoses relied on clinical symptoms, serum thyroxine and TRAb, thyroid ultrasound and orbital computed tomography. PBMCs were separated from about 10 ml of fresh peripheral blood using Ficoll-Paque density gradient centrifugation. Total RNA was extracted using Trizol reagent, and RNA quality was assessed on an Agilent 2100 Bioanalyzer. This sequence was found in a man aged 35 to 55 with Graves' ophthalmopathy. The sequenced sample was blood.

The CDR3 is CACDRAPNQPQHF. The bases read TGTGCCTGCGATAGGGCACCGAATCAGCCCCAGCATTTT. The chain employs TRBV30 and TRBJ1-5; the D gene remains uncertain. From the cysteine up to the phenylalanine, the CDR3 has a length of 13 residues. The kept DNA is CDR3 alone, 39 bases in frame from the first base. The germline ends are 13 bases apart after V is trimmed by 6 bases and J by 4 bases. As encoded in the germline V gene (reference sequence), CDR1 is GTSNPN while CDR2 is SVGIG. The CDR3 plus the reference TRBV30 and TRBJ1-5 genes for the other parts give the full variable domain: SQTIHQWPATLVQPVGSPLSLECTVEGTSNPNLYWYRQAAGRGLQLLFYSVGIGQISSEVPQNLSASRPQDRQFILSSKKLLLSDSGFYLCACDRAPNQPQHFGDGTRLSIL.